These 19 T cell receptor beta chains share one sample of origin, sequenced in a study of T cell responses to AZD1222 COVID-19 vaccine. Sequenced by immunoSEQ multiplex PCR; TCRdb stores in-frame clones only, minus some. The sample consists of more than 85,000 clones, roughly 92% of them appearing once. Source: peripheral blood, taken on day 0 of AZD1222 vaccination. The receptors come from an adult in good health.

This sequence joins TRBV9 and TRBJ2-7; TRBD2 aligns across 10 bases. The V gene's germline CDR1 is SGDLS and CDR2 YYNGEE. V shed 4 bases, J shed 0 bases, and the junction held 7 bases outside the gene matches. The CDR3 is 16 amino acids. The CDR3 nucleotides read TGTGCCAGCAGCTCCACTAGCGGGGCAATCTCCTACGAGCAGTACTTC. As protein: CASSSTSGAISYEQYF. Based on the CDR3 plus reference TRBV9 and TRBJ2-7, the full variable domain is DSGVTQTPKHLITATGQRVTLRCSPRSGDLSVYWYQQSLDQGLQFLIQYYNGEERAKGNILERFSAQQFPDLHSELNLSSLELGDSALYFCASSSTSGAISYEQYFGPGTRLTVT.

V gene TRBV10-1 combines with J gene TRBJ2-5, with TRBD2 matching 7 bases. CDR3 length: 14 residues. V gave up 2 bases and J gave up 3 bases; unmatched junction bases: 3. CDR1 is WNHNN and CDR2 is SYGVQD in the germline V gene (reference sequence). The DNA for the CDR3 is TGCGCCAGCAGTGAGGCGGGAGAAGAAGAGACCCAGTACTTC. This codes for CASSEAGEEETQYF.

V usage is TRBV19 and J usage is TRBJ1-5; weak D call: TRBD1 (6 bases). Germline V gene sequence: CDR1 LNHDA, CDR2 SQIVND (reference sequence). This CDR3 has 14 amino acids. The ends were cut back, 4 bases at V and 4 bases at J, with 11 bases in the middle. The CDR3 DNA follows: TGTGCCAGTAGTACCGGACAGATTAATCAGCCCCAGCATTTT. As protein: CASSTGQINQPQHF. The whole variable domain, remainder taken from reference TRBV19 and TRBJ1-5, is DGGITQSPKYLFRKEGQNVTLSCEQNLNHDAMYWYRQDPGQGLRLIYYSQIVNDFQKGDIAEGYSVSREKKESFPLTVTSAQKNPTAFYLCASSTGQINQPQHFGDGTRLSIL.

The V call is TRBV19, the J call TRBJ1-3; D remains unclear. The CDR3 is 15 amino acids. CDR1 and CDR2 (germline): LNHDA, SQIVND (reference sequence). The germline V and J ends were trimmed by 4 bases and 0 bases, with 10 bases remaining between them. The CDR3 reads CASSTSTFSGNTIYF. The CDR3 nucleotides read TGTGCCAGTAGTACCTCGACATTCTCTGGAAACACCATATATTTT. The complete variable domain, with remaining parts taken from reference TRBV19 and TRBJ1-3, reads DGGITQSPKYLFRKEGQNVTLSCEQNLNHDAMYWYRQDPGQGLRLIYYSQIVNDFQKGDIAEGYSVSREKKESFPLTVTSAQKNPTAFYLCASSTSTFSGNTIYFGEGSWLTVV.

The chain carries TRBV5-1 and TRBJ2-7; D call uncertain. V lost 3 bases and J lost 3, with 16 bases in between. This CDR3 is 15 amino acids long. Germline V lookup: CDR1 SGHRS, CDR2 YFSETQ. The CDR3 DNA follows: TGCGCCAGCAGCTCTGGTGACGGTCCTCACTACGAGCAGTACTTC. It specifies CASSSGDGPHYEQYF.

This chain connects TRBV14 to TRBJ2-7; 10 bases align to TRBD1. Trimming took 4 bases from V and 2 from J; bases not matched to a gene: 5. The CDR3 totals 15 residues. The germline V gene encodes CDR1 SGHDN and CDR2 FVKESK. The CDR3 here is CASSLRTGGAYEQYF. The DNA of the CDR3 is TGTGCCAGCAGCCTCAGGACAGGGGGTGCCTACGAGCAGTACTTC.

The chain has TRBV19 and TRBJ1-2; D is unclear. CDR1 is LNHDA, CDR2 SQIVND, per germline (reference sequence). There are 13 residues in the CDR3. The V gene lost 6 bases and the J gene lost 4 bases, with 12 bases spanning the gap. CDR3 protein: CASSSGGSYGYTF. In DNA, the CDR3 is TGTGCCAGTAGCTCAGGAGGGAGCTATGGCTACACCTTC.

V usage is TRBV7-9 and J usage is TRBJ1-5; D possibly corresponds to TRBD1 (5 bases). Germline lookup yields CDR1 SEHNR and CDR2 FQNEAQ (reference sequence). This CDR3 spans 18 amino acids. Trimming took off 1 base at V and 6 bases at J, with 22 bases between the two ends. CDR3 DNA: TGTGCCAGCAGCTTAGGGGGCGTGTCTTACGGAACCGTTCAGCCCCAGCATTTT. This encodes CASSLGGVSYGTVQPQHF.

This clone was counted once. This chain uses TRBV30 with TRBJ2-7; D might be TRBD2 (6 bases). CDR3 size: 14 residues. V was clipped by 0 bases and J by 3 bases, with 12 bases between them. The germline gives CDR1 GTSNPN, CDR2 SVGIG (reference sequence). CDR3 protein: CAWSVGQGGYEQYF. The DNA for the CDR3 is TGTGCCTGGAGTGTTGGTCAGGGAGGCTACGAGCAGTACTTC.

The chain's CDR3 is CASSPQGRWDTEAFF. CDR3 in DNA: TGTGCCAGCAGCCCCCAGGGTAGGTGGGACACTGAAGCTTTCTTT. V gene TRBV11-3 combines with J gene TRBJ1-1; the D gene is possibly TRBD1 (5 bases). The CDR3 is 15 residues long. CDR1 is SGHNT, CDR2 YENEEA, per germline. V shed 5 bases and J shed 3 bases, with 16 bases lying between them.

J is TRBJ1-3 and V is TRBV7-9; 9 bases match TRBD1. The CDR3 spans 15 residues. Germline CDR1 SEHNR, CDR2 FQNEAQ (reference sequence). Losses at the gene ends were 7 bases for V and 4 bases for J; bases not matched to a gene: 8. DNA for the CDR3: TGTGCCAGCATTTTAGGGACAGGGAAAGGAAACACCATATATTTT. Protein product: CASILGTGKGNTIYF.

The chain links TRBV27 to TRBJ1-2; D possibly corresponds to TRBD1 (6 bases). The CDR3 is 15 residues long. Germline values: CDR1 MNHEY, CDR2 SMNVEV (reference sequence). V was pared by 5 bases and J by 3 bases, with 16 bases between. The CDR3 is CASSATGRAHYGYTF. The CDR3 DNA is TGTGCCAGCAGTGCAACAGGGAGGGCACACTATGGCTACACCTTC.

The chain recombines TRBV6-2 or TRBV6-3 with TRBJ2-1, with D possibly matching TRBD2 (5 bases). V was clipped by 4 bases and J by 2 bases, with 6 bases between them. Germline-derived CDR1 and CDR2 are MNHEY and SVGEGT. This CDR3 has 13 amino acids. The CDR3 loop is CASSSEAYNEQFF. In nucleotides, the CDR3 is TGTGCCAGCAGTTCGGAGGCCTACAATGAGCAGTTCTTC.

The chain is built from TRBV12-3 or TRBV12-4 and TRBJ1-1; unclear D gene. CDR3 length: 12 residues. V was shortened by 3 bases and J by 3 bases, with 5 bases between the two germline ends. The CDR3 DNA reads TGTGCCAGCAGTTTGTGGTACACTGAAGCTTTCTTT. This gives the protein CASSLWYTEAFF.

The V gene is TRBV30, the J gene TRBJ2-1; TRBD1 matches 7 bases. Germline values: CDR1 GTSNPN, CDR2 SVGIG (reference sequence). V dropped 2 bases and J dropped 1; count of bases not matched to a gene: 5. CDR3 length equals 15 residues. As DNA, the CDR3 is TGTGCCTGGAGTAGCGACAGGGTATCCTACAATGAGCAGTTCTTC. The encoded protein is CAWSSDRVSYNEQFF.

This chain uses TRBV7-3 with TRBJ1-1; D gene ambiguous. Germline V gene lookup returns CDR1 SGHTA and CDR2 FQGTGA. V was cut by 5 bases and J by 4 bases, with 14 bases left in between. The CDR3 has 14 residues. CDR3 nucleotide sequence: TGTGCCAGCAGCGCCACCGGCACCCTCACTGAAGCTTTCTTT. Translation gives CASSATGTLTEAFF.

The chain carries TRBV24-1 and TRBJ1-1; no definite D call. This CDR3 is built from 14 residues. V was pared by 4 bases and J by 0 bases, with 8 bases between. The germline CDR1 and CDR2 sequences are KGHDR and SFDVKD. The CDR3, as DNA: TGTGCCACCAGTGACTCCGTTTTGAACACTGAAGCTTTCTTT. Residues: CATSDSVLNTEAFF.

The chain carries TRBV3-1 (or the pseudogene TRBV3-2) and TRBJ2-7; D assignment may be TRBD1 or TRBD2 (7 bases each). The CDR3 is made up of 12 amino acids. Looked up from germline, CDR1 is LGHDT and CDR2 is YNNKEL (reference sequence). The V and J ends lost 8 bases and 4 bases respectively, with 12 bases between them. CDR3 amino acids: CASARGGYEQYF. The CDR3 coding sequence is TGTGCCAGCGCCAGGGGGGGGTACGAGCAGTACTTC.

The CDR3 bases are TGTGCCACCAGCGGGCTAGGGACAGGGGGGAAGGACTATGGCTACACCTTC. Amino acid sequence: CATSGLGTGGKDYGYTF. This chain uses TRBV15 with TRBJ1-2; 11 nucleotides match TRBD1. Germline CDR1 and CDR2: LNHNV and YYDKDF (reference sequence). This CDR3 is 17 amino acids long. V lost 5 bases to trimming and J lost 3 bases; unmatched junction nucleotides: 11.